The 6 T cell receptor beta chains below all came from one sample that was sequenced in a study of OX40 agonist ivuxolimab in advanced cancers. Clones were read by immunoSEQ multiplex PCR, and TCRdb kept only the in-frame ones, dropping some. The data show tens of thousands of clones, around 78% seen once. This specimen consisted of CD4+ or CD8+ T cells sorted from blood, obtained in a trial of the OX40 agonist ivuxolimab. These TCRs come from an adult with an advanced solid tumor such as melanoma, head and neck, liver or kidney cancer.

CDR3 amino acids: CAISPLRGGENTGELFF. The CDR3, as DNA: TGTGCCATCAGTCCCCTGAGGGGGGGGGAGAACACCGGGGAGCTGTTTTTT. This chain joins TRBV10-3 and TRBJ2-2; D possibly corresponds to TRBD2 (7 bases). V was pared by 5 bases and J by 1 base, with 17 bases between. This CDR3 is 17 amino acids long. The germline V gene encodes CDR1 ENHRY and CDR2 SYGVKD.

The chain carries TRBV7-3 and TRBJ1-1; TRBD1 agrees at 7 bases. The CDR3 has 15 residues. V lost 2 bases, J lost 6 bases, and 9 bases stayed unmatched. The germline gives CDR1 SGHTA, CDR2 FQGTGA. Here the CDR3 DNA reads TGTGCCAGCAGCTTACTGGCAGGGGGGAAATCTGAAGCTTTCTTT. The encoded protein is CASSLLAGGKSEAFF.

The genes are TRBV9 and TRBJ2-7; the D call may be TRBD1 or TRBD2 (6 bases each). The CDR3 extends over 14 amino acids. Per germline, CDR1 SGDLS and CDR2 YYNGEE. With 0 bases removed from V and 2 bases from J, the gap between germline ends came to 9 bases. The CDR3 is CASSVAGAPYEQYF. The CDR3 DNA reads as TGTGCCAGCAGCGTAGCGGGGGCCCCCTACGAGCAGTACTTC.

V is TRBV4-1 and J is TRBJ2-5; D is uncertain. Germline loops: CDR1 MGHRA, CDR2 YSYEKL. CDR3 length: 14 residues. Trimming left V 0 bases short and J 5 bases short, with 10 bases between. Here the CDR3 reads CASSQETVGETQYF. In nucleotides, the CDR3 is TGCGCCAGCAGCCAAGAAACAGTCGGGGAGACCCAGTACTTC.

The CDR3 protein is CASSTGITGSPLHF. CDR3 coding DNA: TGTGCCAGCAGTACGGGGATTACTGGTTCACCCCTCCACTTT. The gene calls are TRBV6-4 and TRBJ1-6; no clear D. Germline V lookup: CDR1 MRHNA, CDR2 SNTAGT. The CDR3 extends over 14 amino acids. V was shortened by 5 bases and J by 9 bases, with 14 bases between the two germline ends.

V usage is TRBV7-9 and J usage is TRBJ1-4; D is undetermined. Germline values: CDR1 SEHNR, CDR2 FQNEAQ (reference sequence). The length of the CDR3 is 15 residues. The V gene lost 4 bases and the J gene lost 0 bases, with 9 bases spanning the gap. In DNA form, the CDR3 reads TGTGCCAGCAGCTCCACACTTTCAACTAATGAAAAACTGTTTTTT. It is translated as CASSSTLSTNEKLFF.